The clone carrying this T cell receptor beta chain was counted between two and nine times. This specimen belongs to a study of regulatory T cells in long-lasting Graves disease. Indicated time point: newly diagnosed GD, antithyroid drugs for less than 3 months. Extracted PBMC RNA gave rise to the TCR library. With iRepertoire HTBI primers and Arm-PCR of CDR3 regions, TCR beta libraries were built. TCRdb re-called the multiplex PCR reads with MiXCR, one entry per CDR3 protein. The sample yields around 460,000 distinct CDR3 sequences, 11% to 15% seen once. Germline V lookup: CDR1 SGHRS, CDR2 YFSETQ. The CDR3 consists of 15 residues. V shed 5 bases, J shed 4 bases, and the junction held 8 bases outside the gene matches. These records were also assigned to another study, of T cells in Graves' hyperthyroidism and ophthalmopathy.

The sample consisted of peripheral blood mononuclear cells (PBMCs), taken at new diagnosis, from a patient treated with antithyroid drugs. The chain couples TRBV5-1 to TRBJ2-5, with 10 bases lining up with TRBD1. The TCR was taken from a woman in her forties or fifties with Graves disease. This chain's CDR3 is CASSRTGGRGETQYF. The CDR3 DNA reads TGCGCCAGCAGTAGGACAGGGGGACGAGGAGAGACCCAGTACTTC. Full variable domain (rest looked up from reference TRBV5-1 and TRBJ2-5): KAGVTQTPRYLIKTRGQQVTLSCSPISGHRSVSWYQQTPGQGLQFLFEYFSETQRNKGNFPGRFSGRQFSNSRSEMNVSTLELGDSALYLCASSRTGGRGETQYFGPGTRLLVL.